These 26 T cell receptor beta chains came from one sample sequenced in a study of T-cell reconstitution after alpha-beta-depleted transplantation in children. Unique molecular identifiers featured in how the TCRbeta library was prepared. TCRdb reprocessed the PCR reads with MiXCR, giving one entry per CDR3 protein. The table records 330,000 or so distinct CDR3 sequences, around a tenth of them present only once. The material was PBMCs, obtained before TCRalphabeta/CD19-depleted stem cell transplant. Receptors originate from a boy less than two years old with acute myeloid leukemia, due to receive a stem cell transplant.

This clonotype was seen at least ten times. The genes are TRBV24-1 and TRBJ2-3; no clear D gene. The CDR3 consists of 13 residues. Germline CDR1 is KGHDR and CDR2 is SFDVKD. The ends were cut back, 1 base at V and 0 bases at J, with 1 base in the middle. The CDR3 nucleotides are TGTGCCACCAGTGATTTAAGCACAGATACGCAGTATTTT. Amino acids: CATSDLSTDTQYF.

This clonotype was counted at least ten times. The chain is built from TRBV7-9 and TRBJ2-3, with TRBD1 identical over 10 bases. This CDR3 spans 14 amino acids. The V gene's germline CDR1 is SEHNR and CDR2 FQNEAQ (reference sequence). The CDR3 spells CANVGDRGSDTQYF. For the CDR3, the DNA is TGTGCTAATGTCGGGGACAGGGGCTCGGATACGCAGTATTTT.

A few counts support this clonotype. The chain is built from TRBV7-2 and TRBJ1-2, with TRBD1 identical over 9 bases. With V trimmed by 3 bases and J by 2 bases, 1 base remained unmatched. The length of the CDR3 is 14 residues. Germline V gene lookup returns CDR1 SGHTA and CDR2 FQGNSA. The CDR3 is CASSFGTGNYGYTF. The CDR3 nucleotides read TGTGCCAGCAGCTTCGGGACAGGGAACTATGGCTACACCTTC.

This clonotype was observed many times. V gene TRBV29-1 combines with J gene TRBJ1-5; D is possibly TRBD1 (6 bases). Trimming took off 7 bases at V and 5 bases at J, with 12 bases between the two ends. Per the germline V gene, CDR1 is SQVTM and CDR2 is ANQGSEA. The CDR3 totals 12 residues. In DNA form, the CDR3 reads TGCAGCGCCGGGGCAGGGGATCAGCCCCAGCATTTT. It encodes CSAGAGDQPQHF.

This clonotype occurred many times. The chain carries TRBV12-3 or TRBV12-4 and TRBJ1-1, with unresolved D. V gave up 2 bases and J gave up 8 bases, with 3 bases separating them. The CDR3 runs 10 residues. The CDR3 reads CASSLNEAFF. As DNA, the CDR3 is TGTGCCAGCAGTTTAAACGAAGCTTTCTTT.

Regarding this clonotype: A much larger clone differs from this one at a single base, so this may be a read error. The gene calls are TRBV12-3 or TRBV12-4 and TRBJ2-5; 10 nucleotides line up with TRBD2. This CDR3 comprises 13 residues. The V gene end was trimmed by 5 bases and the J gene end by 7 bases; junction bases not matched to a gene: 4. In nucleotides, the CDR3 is TGTGCCAGCAGTATACAGCGGGAGGGGACCCAGTACTTC. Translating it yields CASSIQREGTQYF.

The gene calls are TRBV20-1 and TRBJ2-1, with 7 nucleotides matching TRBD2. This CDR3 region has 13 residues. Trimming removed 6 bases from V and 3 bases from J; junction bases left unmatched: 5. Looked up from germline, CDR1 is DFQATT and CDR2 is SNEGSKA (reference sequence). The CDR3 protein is CSALAAHYNEQFF. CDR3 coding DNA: TGCAGTGCCCTAGCGGCTCACTACAATGAGCAGTTCTTC.

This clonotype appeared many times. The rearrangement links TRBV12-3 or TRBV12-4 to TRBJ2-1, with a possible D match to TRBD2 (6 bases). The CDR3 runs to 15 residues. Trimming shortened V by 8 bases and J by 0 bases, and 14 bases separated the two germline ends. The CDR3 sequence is CASQTSYSSYNEQFF. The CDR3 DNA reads TGTGCCAGCCAGACTAGTTACAGCTCCTACAATGAGCAGTTCTTC.

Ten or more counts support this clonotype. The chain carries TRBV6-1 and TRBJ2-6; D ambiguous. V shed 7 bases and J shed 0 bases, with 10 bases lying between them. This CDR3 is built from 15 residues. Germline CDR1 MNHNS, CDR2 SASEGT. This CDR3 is CASIGLSSGANVLTF. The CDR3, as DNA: TGTGCCAGCATTGGGCTCTCCTCTGGGGCCAACGTCCTGACTTTC.

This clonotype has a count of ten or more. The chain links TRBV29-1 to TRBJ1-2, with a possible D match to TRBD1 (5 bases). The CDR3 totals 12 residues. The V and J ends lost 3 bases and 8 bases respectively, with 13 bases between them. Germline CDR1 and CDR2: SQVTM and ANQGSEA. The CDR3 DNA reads TGCAGCGTTGAGGCACTTCGGGGGGGCTACACCTTC. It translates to CSVEALRGGYTF.

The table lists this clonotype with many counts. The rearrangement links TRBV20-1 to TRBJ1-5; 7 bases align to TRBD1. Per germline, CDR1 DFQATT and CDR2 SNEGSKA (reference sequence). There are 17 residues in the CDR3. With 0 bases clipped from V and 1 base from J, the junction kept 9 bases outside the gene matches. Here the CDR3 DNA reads TGCAGTGCTAGAGATGAGATAAACAGGGGCAGCAATCAGCCCCAGCATTTT. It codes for CSARDEINRGSNQPQHF.

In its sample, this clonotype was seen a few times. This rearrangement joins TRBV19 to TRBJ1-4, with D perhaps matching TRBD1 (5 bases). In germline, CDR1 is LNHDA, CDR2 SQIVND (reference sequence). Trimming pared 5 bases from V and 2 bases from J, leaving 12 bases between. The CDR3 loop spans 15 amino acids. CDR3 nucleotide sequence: TGTGCCAGTAGTGTTCCCGGGACCACTAATGAAAAACTGTTTTTT. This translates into CASSVPGTTNEKLFF.

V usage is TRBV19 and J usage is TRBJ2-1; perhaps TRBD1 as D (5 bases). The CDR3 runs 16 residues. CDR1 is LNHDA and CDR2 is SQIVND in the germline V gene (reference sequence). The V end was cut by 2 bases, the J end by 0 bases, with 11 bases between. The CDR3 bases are TGTGCCAGTAGTATATGGCAGGGTAGCTCCTACAATGAGCAGTTCTTC. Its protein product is CASSIWQGSSYNEQFF.

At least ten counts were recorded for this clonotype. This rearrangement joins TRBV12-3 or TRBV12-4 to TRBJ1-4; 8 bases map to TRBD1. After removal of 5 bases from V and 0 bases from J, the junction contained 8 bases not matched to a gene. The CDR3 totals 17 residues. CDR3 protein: CASSPRQGSATNEKLFF. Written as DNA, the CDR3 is TGTGCCAGCAGTCCCAGACAGGGGAGCGCAACTAATGAAAAACTGTTTTTT.

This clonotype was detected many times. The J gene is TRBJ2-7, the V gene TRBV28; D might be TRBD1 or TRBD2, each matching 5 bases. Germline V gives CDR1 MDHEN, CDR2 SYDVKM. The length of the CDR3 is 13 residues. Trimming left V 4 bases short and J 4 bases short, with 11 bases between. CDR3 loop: CASSSGTNYEQYF. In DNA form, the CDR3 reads TGTGCCAGCAGTTCCGGGACCAATTACGAGCAGTACTTC.

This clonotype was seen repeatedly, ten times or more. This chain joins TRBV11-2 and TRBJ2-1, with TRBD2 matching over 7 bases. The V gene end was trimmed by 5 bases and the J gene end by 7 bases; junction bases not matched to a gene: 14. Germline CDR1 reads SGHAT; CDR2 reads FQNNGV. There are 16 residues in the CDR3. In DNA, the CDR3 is TGTGCCAGCAGCCCGTGGGGCGCGGGAGAGGCGAATGAGCAGTTCTTC. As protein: CASSPWGAGEANEQFF.

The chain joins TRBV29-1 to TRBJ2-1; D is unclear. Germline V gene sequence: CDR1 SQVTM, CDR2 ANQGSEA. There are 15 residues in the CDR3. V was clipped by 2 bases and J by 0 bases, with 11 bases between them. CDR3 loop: CSVENGRSSYNEQFF. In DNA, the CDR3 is TGCAGCGTTGAAAACGGTAGAAGCTCCTACAATGAGCAGTTCTTC.

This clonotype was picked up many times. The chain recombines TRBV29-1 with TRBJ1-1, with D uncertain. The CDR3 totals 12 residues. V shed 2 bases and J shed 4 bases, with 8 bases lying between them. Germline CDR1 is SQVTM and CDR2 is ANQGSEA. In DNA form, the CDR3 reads TGCAGCGTTGAATCAGATCGCACTGAAGCTTTCTTT. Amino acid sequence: CSVESDRTEAFF.

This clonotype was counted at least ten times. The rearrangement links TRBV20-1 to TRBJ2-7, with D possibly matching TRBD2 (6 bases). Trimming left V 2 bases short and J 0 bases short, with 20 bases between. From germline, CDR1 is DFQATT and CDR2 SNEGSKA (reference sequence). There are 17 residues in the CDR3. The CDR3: CSARPVEASVSSYEQYF. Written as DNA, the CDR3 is TGCAGTGCTAGACCAGTAGAGGCTAGCGTGAGCTCCTACGAGCAGTACTTC.

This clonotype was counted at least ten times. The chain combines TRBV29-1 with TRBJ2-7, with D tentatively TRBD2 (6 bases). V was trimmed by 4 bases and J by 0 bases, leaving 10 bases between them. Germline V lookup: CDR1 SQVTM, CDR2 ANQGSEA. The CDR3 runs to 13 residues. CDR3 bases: TGCAGCGTTGGGGGGGATCGCTCCTACGAGCAGTACTTC. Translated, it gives CSVGGDRSYEQYF.

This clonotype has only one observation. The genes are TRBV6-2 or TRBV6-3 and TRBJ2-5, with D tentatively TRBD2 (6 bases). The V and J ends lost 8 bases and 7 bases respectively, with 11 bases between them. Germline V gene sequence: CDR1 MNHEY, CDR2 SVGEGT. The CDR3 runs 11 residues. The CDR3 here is CASEFGGTQYF. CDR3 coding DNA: TGTGCCAGCGAATTCGGGGGGACCCAGTACTTC.

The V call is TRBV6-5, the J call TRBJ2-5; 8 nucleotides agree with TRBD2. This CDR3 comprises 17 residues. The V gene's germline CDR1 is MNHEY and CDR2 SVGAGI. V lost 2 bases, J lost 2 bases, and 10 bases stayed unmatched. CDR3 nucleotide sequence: TGTGCCAGCAGTTACGATGCGTCGGGACTAGGGCAAGAGACCCAGTACTTC. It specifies CASSYDASGLGQETQYF.

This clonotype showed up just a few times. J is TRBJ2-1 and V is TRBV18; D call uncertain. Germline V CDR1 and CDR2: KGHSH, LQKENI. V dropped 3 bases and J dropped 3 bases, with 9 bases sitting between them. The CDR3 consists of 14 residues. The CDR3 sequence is CASSPVQIYNEQFF. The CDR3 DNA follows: TGTGCCAGCTCACCGGTACAAATCTACAATGAGCAGTTCTTC.

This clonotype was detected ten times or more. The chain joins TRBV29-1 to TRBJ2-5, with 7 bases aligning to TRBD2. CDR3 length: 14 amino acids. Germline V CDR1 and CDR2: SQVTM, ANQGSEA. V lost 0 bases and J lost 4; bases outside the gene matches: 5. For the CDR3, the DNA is TGCAGCGTTGAAGAACTAGCGTATATAGAGACCCAGTACTTC. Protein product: CSVEELAYIETQYF.

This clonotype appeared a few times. CDR3 nucleotides: TGCGCCAGCAGCGTTGGGACTACCTTAGGGCAGTACTTC. Translating gives CASSVGTTLGQYF. The V call is TRBV5-1, the J call TRBJ2-7; 7 bases fit TRBD2. The CDR3 runs 13 residues. Germline V gene sequence: CDR1 SGHRS, CDR2 YFSETQ. V shed 4 bases and J 9 bases; nucleotides not matched to a gene: 10.

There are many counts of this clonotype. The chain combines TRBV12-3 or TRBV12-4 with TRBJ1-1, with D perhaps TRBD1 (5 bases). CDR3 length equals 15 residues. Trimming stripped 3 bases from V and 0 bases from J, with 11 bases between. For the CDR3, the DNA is TGTGCCAGCAGTTTCCCGGGACTTTTGAACACTGAAGCTTTCTTT. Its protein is CASSFPGLLNTEAFF.